Listed below are T cell receptor beta chains from one sample, sequenced in a study of OX40 agonist ivuxolimab in advanced cancers. Clones were sequenced by immunoSEQ multiplex PCR, and TCRdb holds only the in-frame ones, with some missing. The sample lists approximately 39,000 clones; 79% were seen once. Specimen: CD4+ or CD8+ T cells sorted from blood, collected in a trial of the OX40 agonist ivuxolimab. These receptors all come from an adult with an advanced solid tumor such as melanoma, head and neck, liver or kidney cancer. CDR3s include the opening cysteine and the closing phenylalanine or tryptophan. A D gene is named only where the DNA matches it firmly. Some rows have no size entry. The others give once, few or many, or a class for an expanded clone.

>.|.|TRBJ2-3|TRBV7-7
TGTGCCAGCAGCTCTGGGGCCCACCCCACGGATACGCAGTATTTT
CASSSGAHPTDTQYF
>.|.|TRBJ2-1|TRBV4-1
TGCGCCAGCAGCCAAGATTCAGGGCTGGATGAGCAGTTCTTC
CASSQDSGLDEQFF
>.|TRBD2|TRBJ2-7|TRBV4-1
TGCGCCAGCAGCCACCCATTCGCGGGGGTCTACGAGCAGTACTTC
CASSHPFAGVYEQYF
>.|.|TRBJ1-3|TRBV6-6
TGTGCCAGCAGTTACTCACACTCTGGAAACACCATATATTTT
CASSYSHSGNTIYF
>.|TRBD1|TRBJ1-2|TRBV5-1
TGCGCCAGCAGCCCTCGTCCCTCCGGACAGGGTACCTATGGCTACACCTTC
CASSPRPSGQGTYGYTF
>.|.|TRBJ1-6|TRBV7-9
TGTGCCAGCAGCTTTGGGGTTGGTTCACCCCTCCACTTT
CASSFGVGSPLHF
>.|.|TRBJ1-1|TRBV7-9
TGTGCCAGCAGCCTCGATATGAACACTGAAGCTTTCTTT
CASSLDMNTEAFF
>.|.|TRBJ2-7|TRBV9
TGTGCCAGCAGCGCCGGACAGTTTAACTACGAGCAGTACTTC
CASSAGQFNYEQYF
>.|.|TRBJ1-6|TRBV30
TGTGCCTGGAGTACATCAGGGTTCTCCTATAATTCACCCCTCCACTTT
CAWSTSGFSYNSPLHF
>few|TRBD1|TRBJ2-7|TRBV7-6
TGTGCCAGCAGCTTAGACAGGGGCGACGAGCAGTACTTC
CASSLDRGDEQYF
>.|TRBD2|TRBJ2-1|TRBV5-6
TGTGCCAGCAGCGTTAGCGGGGGGGTATATGAGCAGTTCTTC
CASSVSGGVYEQFF
>.|.|TRBJ2-7|TRBV7-8
TGTGCCAGCAGCTTAGGAGTGACACAGGGCTCCTACGAGCAGTACTTC
CASSLGVTQGSYEQYF
>.|TRBD1|TRBJ1-6|TRBV10-2
TGCGCCAGCAGTCCCCCGGACAGGGGCTCACCCCTCCACTTT
CASSPPDRGSPLHF
>medium-sized|.|TRBJ1-5|TRBV28
TGTGCCAGCAGTCCGGTCGGGTTAGGAAATCAGCCCCAGCATTTT
CASSPVGLGNQPQHF
>.|.|TRBJ2-1|TRBV19
TGTGCCAGTAGTAGTGGACAGCTCGAGCAGTTCTTC
CASSSGQLEQFF
>once|.|TRBJ2-6|TRBV6-4
TGTGCCAGCGTTGTTTCCGCTCCACGACAAAGTCGGGCCAACGTCCTGACTTTC
CASVVSAPRQSRANVLTF
>.|TRBD2|TRBJ2-5|TRBV5-1
TGCGCCAGCAGCCCTCAGGTAGCGGGGGGAGAGACCCAGTACTTC
CASSPQVAGGETQYF
>few|.|TRBJ1-1|TRBV2
TGTGCCAGCAGTATATCCCGGGACGCAGCTTTCTTT
CASSISRDAAFF
>.|.|TRBJ1-1|TRBV5-4
TGTGCCAGCAGCTTGGGGCGGGGGCTGACTGAAGCTTTCTTT
CASSLGRGLTEAFF
>.|TRBD1|TRBJ2-1|TRBV4-2
TGTGCCAGCAGCCAAGACCGGGCAGGGGGCCTTGAGCAGTTCTTC
CASSQDRAGGLEQFF
>.|TRBD1|TRBJ2-7|TRBV14
TGTGCCAGCAGTTGGACAGGGGTGACCTACGAGCAGTACTTC
CASSWTGVTYEQYF
>once|.|TRBJ1-5|TRBV10-3
TGTGCCATCGGTACACAATTGGGCAATCAGCCCCAGCATTTT
CAIGTQLGNQPQHF
>.|.|TRBJ2-2|TRBV27
TGTGCCAGCAGTTTATCACGAGGAACCGGGGAGCTGTTTTTT
CASSLSRGTGELFF
>.|.|TRBJ1-3|TRBV9
TGTGCCAGCAGCGTAGGAGGGGATGGAAACACCATATATTTT
CASSVGGDGNTIYF
>.|TRBD1|TRBJ1-5|TRBV7-2
TGTGCCAGCAGCTTGACAGGGGGCAGTCAGCCCCAGCATTTT
CASSLTGGSQPQHF
>.|TRBD2|TRBJ2-1|TRBV7-6
TGTGCCAGCAGCTTAGGGACTAGCGCGTACAATGAGCAGTTCTTC
CASSLGTSAYNEQFF
>.|.|TRBJ1-1|TRBV18
TGTGCCAGCTCATTTGGGACCACTGAAGCTTTCTTT
CASSFGTTEAFF
>few|.|TRBJ1-3|TRBV11-2
TGTGCCAGCAGTCGCCGGGACATCGCTGGAAACACCATATATTTT
CASSRRDIAGNTIYF
>.|.|TRBJ1-1|TRBV6-1
TGTGCCAGCAGGGGACGGATGAACACTGAAGCTTTCTTT
CASRGRMNTEAFF
>few|.|TRBJ2-7|TRBV4-1
TGCGCCAGCAGCCAAGATTCGGTTCGGAACAACTACGAGCAGTACTTC
CASSQDSVRNNYEQYF
>.|.|TRBJ2-7|TRBV29-1
TGCAGCGTGGGGGCGGGCAGAACCTACGAGCAGTACTTC
CSVGAGRTYEQYF
>few|TRBD1|TRBJ1-1|TRBV5-5
TGTGCCAGCAGCCCAAGGACAGGGAACACTGAAGCTTTCTTT
CASSPRTGNTEAFF
>.|.|TRBJ2-1|TRBV10-1
TGCGCCAGCAGTGCCATAGGAGCCCACAATGAGCAGTTCTTC
CASSAIGAHNEQFF
>.|.|TRBJ2-3|TRBV2
TGTGCCAGCAGCCGGGACTGGTCCACAGATACGCAGTATTTT
CASSRDWSTDTQYF
>.|.|TRBJ1-1|TRBV30
TGTGCCTGGAAAGAGGCGGCTTCCCTTCTGAACACTGAAGCTTTCTTT
CAWKEAASLLNTEAFF
>.|TRBD1|TRBJ1-1|TRBV5-4
TGTGCCAGCAGCTTGGCAACGGGACAGGGGGGGGAAGCTTTCTTT
CASSLATGQGGEAFF
>medium-sized|.|TRBJ1-1|TRBV6-5
TGTGCCATACAAGACAGTGAAAACACTGAAGCTTTCTTT
CAIQDSENTEAFF
>.|.|TRBJ2-1|TRBV5-1
TGCGCCAGCAGCCCCGGACTGTCCAATGAGCAGTTCTTC
CASSPGLSNEQFF
>.|TRBD2|TRBJ2-7|TRBV5-1
TGCGCCAGCAGCTCACTACAACTAGCGGGGGGGTCAAACGAGCAGTACTTC
CASSSLQLAGGSNEQYF
>.|TRBD2|TRBJ2-7|TRBV7-8
TGTGCCAGCAGTTCACTTAGCGGGCCGAGCTCCTACGAGCAGTACTTC
CASSSLSGPSSYEQYF
>.|.|TRBJ1-6|TRBV27
TGTGCCAGCAGTTCGTCCCGGGCCGGACTACATTCACCCCTCCACTTT
CASSSSRAGLHSPLHF
>.|.|TRBJ2-7|TRBV7-9
TGTGCCAGCAGCCCCGGGACAAGGGCGTCCGCGCGCCTCTACGAGCAGTACTTC
CASSPGTRASARLYEQYF
>.|.|TRBJ2-7|TRBV5-1
TGCGCCAGCAGCTTGGAGAGACCCCCCAAATTAGGCTACTCCTACGAGCAGTACTTC
CASSLERPPKLGYSYEQYF
>.|.|TRBJ2-7|TRBV14
TGTGCCAGCAGCCCCGGGTTCGTTGGCAGGGGCTACGAGCAGTACTTC
CASSPGFVGRGYEQYF
>few|TRBD1|TRBJ1-6|TRBV18
TGTGCCAGCTCACCTTTGCAGGGGGCACGGTCACCCCTCCACTTT
CASSPLQGARSPLHF
>.|.|TRBJ2-7|TRBV9
TGTGCCAGCAGCGTCGAACCGACAGGCCCCTACGAGCAGTACTTC
CASSVEPTGPYEQYF
>.|TRBD1|TRBJ1-1|TRBV7-2
TGTGCCAGCAGCCTTCGGACAGGCCTAAGAGGCATGAACACTGAAGCTTTCTTT
CASSLRTGLRGMNTEAFF
>.|.|TRBJ2-2|TRBV28
TGTGCCAGCAGTTTCCGGGGACAGAACACCGGGGAGCTGTTTTTT
CASSFRGQNTGELFF
>.|.|TRBJ1-1|TRBV6-1
TGTGCCAGCAGAAATTTGTTTAGGGCTTTCTTT
CASRNLFRAFF
>.|.|TRBJ2-2|TRBV5-4
TGTGCCAGCAGCTTGGGATCCGGGGAGCTGTTTTTT
CASSLGSGELFF
>.|.|TRBJ1-1|TRBV7-3
TGTGCCAGCAGCTCCCTGGCAGGGGCCACTGAAGCTTTCTTT
CASSSLAGATEAFF
>few|.|TRBJ1-2|TRBV5-1
TGCGCCAGCAGCTTGCTGGGGCATGGCTACACCTTC
CASSLLGHGYTF
>once|.|TRBJ1-1|TRBV2
TGTGCCAGCAATGTAGGGCTCCCTGAAGGAGCTTTCTTT
CASNVGLPEGAFF
>few|TRBD1|TRBJ1-6|TRBV10-1
TGCGCCAGCAGTGGTGACAGGGGCGATTCACCCCTCCACTTT
CASSGDRGDSPLHF
>.|.|TRBJ1-1|TRBV11-3
TGTGCCAGCAGCCCGGGACCAGACACTGAAGCTTTCTTT
CASSPGPDTEAFF